This TCR beta chain was sequenced during a study of shared clonotypes between healthy human individuals. The assay was carried out at the deep level. The repertoire was sequenced with immunoSEQ multiplex PCR; TCRdb's copy has only in-frame clones and lacks some. The sample lists more than 550,000 clones; around 77% were seen once. With regard to this clone: Its cognate antigen is unknown.

Study-wide results and caveats: It was only blood that was sampled, and tissue repertoires likely differ. Incompleteness in sorted-subset sequencing, despite large depth, was shown by rarefaction.

The CDR3 consists of 17 residues. The ends lost 2 bases at V and 5 bases at J; junction bases unmatched: 11. Germline loops: CDR1 MNHEY, CDR2 SMNVEV (reference sequence). V and J are TRBV27 and TRBJ1-5; 8 bases align to TRBD1. The TCR comes from a woman aged 25 to 45 in good health. The sample consisted of memory CD4+ T cells sorted from blood. Subset of the sample: CD45RA-negative fraction. In DNA, the CDR3 is TGTGCCAGCAGTTTACTTGGTGGGCAGGGGGCCTATCAGCCCCAGCATTTT. Protein sequence: CASSLLGGQGAYQPQHF.